The rows below give T cell receptor beta chains drawn from one sample of a study of T cell changes during pregnancy in multiple sclerosis. The method was immunoSEQ multiplex PCR; TCRdb's version includes in-frame clones alone and lacks a portion of them. The table has over 60,000 clones, around 92% seen once. The input for sequencing was peripheral blood, taken in the third trimester of pregnancy. These receptors came from a female donor in good health, enrolled as a control in a pregnancy study. CDR3s include the opening cysteine and the closing phenylalanine or tryptophan. The order of the fields is V gene, clone size, J gene, D gene, CDR3 protein, CDR3 DNA. A D gene is named only where the DNA matches it firmly. Rows give clone size only sometimes, using once, few, many, or a class for an expanded clone.

>TRBV4-3|-|TRBJ2-2|TRBD2
CASSQDPSGINTGELFF
TGCGCCAGCAGCCAAGACCCCAGCGGGATTAACACCGGGGAGCTGTTTTTT
>TRBV9|-|TRBJ2-1|TRBD2
CASSRASGSSYNEQFF
TGTGCCAGCAGCCGTGCGAGCGGGAGCTCCTACAATGAGCAGTTCTTC
>TRBV7-2|-|TRBJ2-2|-
CASSLVVRGSTGELFF
TGTGCCAGCAGCTTAGTGGTCAGAGGGAGCACCGGGGAGCTGTTTTTT
>TRBV2|-|TRBJ2-3|-
CASSGPFTDTQYF
TGTGCCAGCAGTGGTCCCTTCACAGATACGCAGTATTTT
>TRBV6-5|-|TRBJ2-1|TRBD1
CASSYITGGAYNEQFF
TGTGCCAGCAGTTATATTACAGGGGGCGCTTACAATGAGCAGTTCTTC
>TRBV9|-|TRBJ1-4|-
CASSLGGGKNEKLFF
TGTGCCAGCAGCCTTGGGGGAGGGAAGAATGAAAAACTGTTTTTT
>TRBV7-6|-|TRBJ2-1|TRBD2
CASRPIAGESYNEQFF
TGTGCCAGCAGACCCATAGCGGGCGAATCCTACAATGAGCAGTTCTTC
>TRBV10-3|-|TRBJ2-5|TRBD1
CAISSQGTETQYF
TGTGCCATCAGTTCACAGGGGACGGAGACCCAGTACTTC
>TRBV4-3|-|TRBJ1-2|TRBD1
CASSQDDRGRNYGYTF
TGCGCCAGCAGCCAAGATGACAGGGGGAGGAACTATGGCTACACCTTC
>TRBV4-3|-|TRBJ2-3|-
CASSQDPKDTQYF
TGCGCCAGCAGCCAAGACCCCAAAGATACGCAGTATTTT
>TRBV27|-|TRBJ1-5|-
CASSWTEANQPQHF
TGTGCCAGCAGCTGGACAGAGGCCAATCAGCCCCAGCATTTT
>TRBV5-1|-|TRBJ2-3|-
CASGPGLADTQYF
TGCGCCAGCGGCCCGGGGTTGGCAGATACGCAGTATTTT
>TRBV5-1|-|TRBJ2-5|TRBD2
CASSLKLAGGQETQYF
TGCGCCAGCAGCTTGAAGCTAGCGGGGGGCCAGGAGACCCAGTACTTC
>TRBV10-1|once|TRBJ2-7|-
CASTPGAVSPYEQYF
TGCGCCAGCACCCCTGGGGCAGTCTCGCCCTACGAGCAGTACTTC
>TRBV6-5|once|TRBJ1-2|TRBD1
CASSPGQGRYGYTF
TGTGCCAGCAGCCCGGGACAGGGCCGCTATGGCTACACCTTC
>TRBV5-4|-|TRBJ2-2|TRBD1
CASSAHRGLTGELFF
TGTGCCAGCAGCGCACACAGGGGTTTAACCGGGGAGCTGTTTTTT
>TRBV10-3|-|TRBJ2-3|TRBD1
CAISEGQGTDTQYF
TGTGCCATCAGTGAGGGACAGGGCACAGATACGCAGTATTTT
>TRBV4-1|-|TRBJ1-1|-
CASSPGGTGNTEAFF
TGCGCCAGCAGCCCCGGAGGGACGGGGAACACTGAAGCTTTCTTT
>TRBV7-2|-|TRBJ2-4|-
CASSFGVAKNIQYF
TGTGCCAGCAGCTTCGGGGTAGCCAAAAACATTCAGTACTTC
>TRBV5-8|-|TRBJ2-3|TRBD2
CASSPPGWLAGGGVDTQYF
TGTGCCAGCAGCCCCCCAGGGTGGCTAGCGGGAGGAGGCGTAGATACGCAGTATTTT
>TRBV15|-|TRBJ1-4|-
CATSRGYNEKLFF
TGTGCCACCAGCAGAGGTTATAATGAAAAACTGTTTTTT
>TRBV5-6|-|TRBJ1-5|-
CASSLGAGHSNQPQHF
TGTGCCAGCAGCTTGGGGGCGGGTCATAGCAATCAGCCCCAGCATTTT
>TRBV19|-|TRBJ1-4|TRBD1
CASSITTGGGEKLFF
TGTGCCAGTAGTATCACCACAGGGGGCGGAGAAAAACTGTTTTTT
>TRBV6-5|-|TRBJ1-2|TRBD1
CASSTPQGLYGYTF
TGTGCCAGCAGTACACCACAGGGGCTCTATGGCTACACCTTC
>TRBV11-3|-|TRBJ2-7|-
CASSPGWTPTQGYF
TGTGCCAGCAGCCCAGGCTGGACCCCTACCCAGGGGTACTTC
>TRBV6-5|-|TRBJ2-1|TRBD1
CASSLDRGSYNEQFF
TGTGCCAGCAGTCTGGACAGGGGTTCCTACAATGAGCAGTTCTTC
>TRBV28|-|TRBJ1-2|TRBD1
CSTTGGDRDGYTF
TGTTCAACGACAGGGGGCGATAGGGATGGCTACACCTTC
>TRBV12-5|-|TRBJ1-1|TRBD1
CASGITQGDRRNTEAFF
TGTGCTAGTGGGATTACTCAGGGGGACAGACGTAACACTGAAGCTTTCTTT
>TRBV11-2|-|TRBJ2-2|TRBD1
CASSLVQGAVNTGELFF
TGTGCCAGCAGCTTAGTTCAGGGGGCGGTTAACACCGGGGAGCTGTTTTTT
>TRBV29-1|-|TRBJ1-2|TRBD1
CSVDLWTGGFYGYTF
TGCAGCGTTGATCTCTGGACAGGGGGTTTCTATGGCTACACCTTC
>TRBV5-1|-|TRBJ1-4|-
CASSLEALSRAANEKLFF
TGCGCCAGCAGCTTGGAAGCGCTTTCGAGGGCGGCTAATGAAAAACTGTTTTTT
>TRBV5-1|-|TRBJ2-2|-
CASSYATSRTGELFF
TGCGCCAGCAGCTATGCGACAAGCCGGACCGGGGAGCTGTTTTTT
>TRBV16|once|TRBJ2-7|-
CASSQLIDSHPYEQYF
TGTGCCAGCAGCCAACTAATCGACTCACACCCTTACGAGCAGTACTTC
>TRBV5-1|-|TRBJ2-5|-
CASSVDRQETQYF
TGCGCCAGCAGCGTAGACAGACAAGAGACCCAGTACTTC
>TRBV6-1|-|TRBJ1-1|-
CASSSTRDKAFF
TGTGCCAGCAGTTCAACCCGGGACAAAGCTTTCTTT
>TRBV13|-|TRBJ2-1|-
CASSLKGFDNEQFF
TGTGCCAGCAGCTTAAAGGGGTTCGACAATGAGCAGTTCTTC
>TRBV7-8|-|TRBJ1-3|-
CASSEQVDSGNTIYF
TGTGCCAGCAGCGAACAGGTTGACTCTGGAAACACCATATATTTT
>TRBV7-2|-|TRBJ2-5|TRBD1
CASSSTGQGAETQYF
TGTGCCAGCAGCTCAACGGGACAGGGGGCAGAGACCCAGTACTTC
>TRBV5-1|-|TRBJ2-2|TRBD2
CASSPSRGDEVTGELFF
TGCGCCAGCAGCCCTTCACGGGGGGACGAGGTCACCGGGGAGCTGTTTTTT
>TRBV5-6|-|TRBJ1-1|TRBD1
CASSLGQAPLMNTEAFF
TGTGCCAGCAGCTTAGGACAGGCCCCTTTAATGAACACTGAAGCTTTCTTT
>TRBV7-9|-|TRBJ1-2|TRBD1
CASSLIGTERSVGYTF
TGTGCCAGCAGCTTGATAGGGACAGAGAGGTCTGTTGGCTACACCTTC